The clone carrying this T cell receptor (beta chain) was seen a handful of times. Antigen: not known. Unique molecular identifiers were present in the TCR beta cDNA libraries. TCRdb called the PCR reads again in MiXCR, with one record for every CDR3 protein. The repertoire holds 700,000 to 900,000 distinct CDR3 sequences, with more than 45% as singletons. This sample was taken from a study of post-analysis software for immune sequencing data. On the study more broadly: As for disease course, relapsing-remitting, secondary progressive and progressive-relapsing multiple sclerosis were all included. Findings of the study overall: Significantly lower normalized Chao1 diversity was seen in multiple sclerosis patients than in controls. TRBV5-6, TRBV5-1 and TRBV20-1 belonged to a set of roughly five TRBV segments that were more frequent in patients than controls.

The CDR3 is 14 residues long. CDR1 is LGHNA, CDR2 YSLEER, per germline. The V and J ends lost 3 bases and 5 bases respectively, with 13 bases between them. This sequence originates from a girl between 5 and 17 years old with multiple sclerosis. This chain links TRBV4-3 with TRBJ2-5, with D perhaps TRBD1 or TRBD2 (5 bases each). The sample taken for sequencing was blood. The chain's CDR3 is CASSQTADGETQYF. DNA for the CDR3: TGCGCCAGCAGCCAGACAGCGGATGGGGAGACCCAGTACTTC.